This T cell receptor (beta chain) was sequenced for a study of OX40 agonist ivuxolimab in advanced cancers. The overall study: Hepatocellular carcinoma, melanoma, renal cell or head and neck cancer occurred in dose-escalation patients. With a range of roughly 23 to 79, age averaged roughly 61 years, and around 80% were male. Study observations and caveats: CD8+ T cells (on average) carried more expanded clones than CD4+ T cells.

The repertoire was sequenced with immunoSEQ multiplex PCR; TCRdb's copy has only in-frame clones and lacks some. Of roughly 100,000 clones in the sample, around 85% were seen once. Comment on this clone: Its antigen is currently unknown.

The CDR3 extends over 12 amino acids. V was pared by 2 bases and J by 11 bases, with 12 bases between. The germline gives CDR1 SGHTA, CDR2 FQGNSA. The TCR comes from an adult with an advanced solid tumor such as melanoma, head and neck, liver or kidney cancer. The genes are TRBV7-2 and TRBJ1-1; D gene unclear. The sample was CD4+ or CD8+ T cells sorted from blood, taken in a trial of the OX40 agonist ivuxolimab. The CDR3 DNA reads as TGTGCCAGCAGCTTAAGTGGTAATTGGGCTTTCTTT. Translating gives CASSLSGNWAFF.